A selection of T cell receptor beta chains follows, all from one sample in a study of cytomegalovirus exposure and HLA in healthy donors. Assay used: immunoSEQ multiplex PCR; TCRdb lists only in-frame clones, some missing. The sample carries some 45,000 clones, 70% to 80% recorded once. The sequencing sample was made of PBMCs. These receptor sequences come from a man aged 30 to 39 in good health and CMV-seronegative. CDR3s include the opening cysteine and the closing phenylalanine or tryptophan. D genes are given only for firm matches. Clone size is not always given. Where it is, it says once, few, many or a class for expanded clones.

>TRBD1|TRBV7-9|TRBJ1-1|.
CASSDRDRGRGNTEAFF
TGTGCCAGCAGCGACCGGGACAGGGGGCGGGGGAACACTGAAGCTTTCTTT
>TRBD2|TRBV6-5|TRBJ2-3|.
CASRTAGEGGDTQYF
TGTGCCAGCAGGACAGCGGGAGAAGGAGGAGATACGCAGTATTTT
>.|TRBV7-6|TRBJ2-7|.
CASTEDFLSYEQYF
TGTGCCAGTACTGAGGACTTTCTCTCCTACGAGCAGTACTTC
>.|TRBV5-4|TRBJ2-6|few
CASSLGGRLSGANVLTF
TGTGCCAGCAGCTTGGGCGGGCGCCTCTCTGGGGCCAACGTCCTGACTTTC
>TRBD2|TRBV7-2|TRBJ2-7|.
CASSWGLAATYEQYF
TGTGCCAGCAGCTGGGGACTAGCGGCGACCTACGAGCAGTACTTC
>TRBD2|TRBV2|TRBJ2-1|.
CASRGRLAGGHNEQFF
TGTGCCAGCAGGGGGAGACTAGCGGGAGGACACAATGAGCAGTTCTTC
>.|TRBV4-1|TRBJ1-1|few
CASSRGVVDTEAFF
TGCGCCAGCAGCCGGGGGGTCGTTGACACTGAAGCTTTCTTT
>TRBD2|TRBV27|TRBJ2-3|.
CASSFLAGGTDTQYF
TGTGCCAGCAGTTTCTTAGCGGGGGGGACAGATACGCAGTATTTT
>.|TRBV11-2|TRBJ2-7|.
CASSKLPGHMTYEQYF
TGTGCCAGCAGTAAATTGCCGGGACACATGACCTACGAGCAGTACTTC
>.|TRBV5-1|TRBJ1-2|once
CASSPQSNTNYGYTF
TGCGCCAGCAGCCCTCAGTCAAACACTAACTATGGCTACACCTTC
>TRBD1|TRBV6-4|TRBJ2-1|.
CASSDTAGGEGRGEQFF
TGTGCCAGCAGTGACACAGCAGGGGGCGAGGGTAGAGGTGAGCAGTTCTTC
>.|TRBV9|TRBJ2-1|.
CASSALNRSGNEQFF
TGTGCCAGCAGCGCCCTGAACAGGTCCGGGAATGAGCAGTTCTTC
>TRBD2|TRBV10-3|TRBJ2-2|.
CAILRLAGSTGELFF
TGTGCCATCCTACGGCTAGCGGGATCCACCGGGGAGCTGTTTTTT
>TRBD2|TRBV7-6|TRBJ2-7|.
CASSSLVAGSYEQYF
TGTGCCAGCAGCTCCCTAGTAGCGGGAAGCTACGAGCAGTACTTC
>TRBD2|TRBV4-2|TRBJ2-7|.
CASSQGGLAGYEQYF
TGTGCCAGCAGCCAGGGAGGACTAGCGGGGTACGAGCAGTACTTC
>TRBD1|TRBV29-1|TRBJ2-7|.
CSVVSGTGAYEQYF
TGCAGCGTCGTGTCTGGGACAGGAGCCTACGAGCAGTACTTC
>TRBD2|TRBV27|TRBJ2-2|.
CASKWTRGTGELFF
TGTGCCAGCAAGTGGACTAGGGGCACCGGGGAGCTGTTTTTT
>TRBD2|TRBV9|TRBJ2-1|.
CASTGLAGGNEQFF
TGTGCCAGCACCGGACTAGCGGGAGGCAATGAGCAGTTCTTC
>TRBD2|TRBV10-1|TRBJ2-5|.
CASRTTLHSGQETQYF
TGCGCCAGCAGGACAACCTTGCATAGCGGGCAAGAGACCCAGTACTTC
>TRBD1|TRBV2|TRBJ1-1|.
CASRHGTGTGSTAFF
TGTGCCAGCAGACACGGCACCGGGACAGGCTCCACAGCTTTCTTT
>.|TRBV7-9|TRBJ2-4|.
CASSSYRELAKNIQYF
TGTGCCAGCAGCTCTTACAGGGAGTTGGCCAAAAACATTCAGTACTTC
>.|TRBV5-1|TRBJ2-1|few
CASSAGYNEQFF
TGCGCCAGCAGCGCGGGCTACAATGAGCAGTTCTTC
>TRBD1|TRBV29-1|TRBJ1-5|once
CSVEEAGGNSNQPQHF
TGCAGCGTTGAAGAGGCAGGGGGAAATAGCAATCAGCCCCAGCATTTT
>TRBD2|TRBV7-8|TRBJ2-4|.
CASSGTSGTGGWNIQYF
TGTGCCAGCAGCGGGACTAGCGGGACGGGTGGGTGGAACATTCAGTACTTC
>TRBD2|TRBV7-9|TRBJ2-5|.
CASSPGLAGGEETQYF
TGTGCCAGCAGCCCTGGACTAGCGGGAGGGGAAGAGACCCAGTACTTC
>TRBD1|TRBV11-3|TRBJ2-7|.
CASSKTGDRAQYF
TGTGCCAGCAGCAAGACAGGGGATAGGGCGCAGTACTTC
>.|TRBV6-5|TRBJ2-5|.
CASSYSLGTETQYF
TGTGCCAGCAGTTACTCGTTAGGGACTGAGACCCAGTACTTC
>TRBD2|TRBV5-1|TRBJ2-2|.
CASSLGLAGEVTGELFF
TGCGCCAGCAGCCTGGGCCTAGCGGGAGAGGTCACCGGGGAGCTGTTTTTT
>.|TRBV10-1|TRBJ2-7|.
CASSEWRHPGDRYEQYF
TGCGCCAGCAGTGAGTGGAGGCACCCTGGTGATCGCTACGAGCAGTACTTC
>.|TRBV19|TRBJ1-4|.
CASSAGTRQLLKLFF
TGTGCCAGTAGTGCCGGGACAAGGCAGTTACTAAAACTGTTTTTT
>.|TRBV19|TRBJ1-5|.
CASSTGIGPQHF
TGTGCCAGTAGTACAGGCATCGGGCCCCAGCATTTT
>.|TRBV7-9|TRBJ2-6|.
CASVRGDGANVLTF
TGTGCCAGCGTCAGGGGAGATGGGGCCAACGTCCTGACTTTC
>TRBD1|TRBV5-4|TRBJ2-7|.
CASSLRGGVGEQYF
TGTGCCAGCAGCTTGAGAGGGGGCGTGGGGGAGCAGTACTTC
>TRBD1|TRBV4-1|TRBJ1-1|.
CASSLQGASLNTEAFF
TGCGCCAGCAGCCTACAGGGGGCATCCTTGAACACTGAAGCTTTCTTT
>.|TRBV5-1|TRBJ2-5|.
CASSFRQGGGGETQYF
TGCGCCAGCAGCTTTCGACAGGGAGGTGGCGGAGAGACCCAGTACTTC
>TRBD2|TRBV4-1|TRBJ2-1|.
CASSRLAGGLDEQFF
TGCGCCAGCAGCCGACTAGCGGGAGGACTTGATGAGCAGTTCTTC
>.|TRBV7-9|TRBJ2-2|.
CASSPGPERAGELFF
TGTGCCAGCAGCCCGGGCCCGGAGAGGGCCGGGGAGCTGTTTTTT
>.|TRBV29-1|TRBJ1-1|few
CSVKRVGTEAFF
TGCAGCGTTAAGAGGGTTGGCACTGAAGCTTTCTTT
>TRBD1|TRBV2|TRBJ1-2|.
CASRTETGDYGYTF
TGTGCCAGCAGAACGGAGACAGGGGACTATGGCTACACCTTC
>TRBD1|TRBV7-9|TRBJ2-2|.
CASSFPTGGTGELFF
TGTGCCAGCAGCTTCCCGACAGGGGGCACCGGGGAGCTGTTTTTT
>TRBD2|TRBV11-1|TRBJ2-3|.
CASSLGLAGGPTDTQYF
TGTGCCAGCAGCCTAGGACTAGCGGGAGGCCCCACAGATACGCAGTATTTT
>.|TRBV5-1|TRBJ2-4|.
CASSPWQGKNIQYF
TGCGCCAGCAGCCCCTGGCAGGGGAAAAACATTCAGTACTTC
>.|TRBV30|TRBJ1-1|once
CAWSGGSVTEAFF
TGTGCCTGGAGTGGTGGTAGTGTCACTGAAGCTTTCTTT
>.|TRBV11-2|TRBJ1-4|.
CASSLVEWRNEKLFF
TGTGCCAGCAGCTTAGTCGAATGGAGAAACGAAAAACTGTTTTTT
>.|TRBV10-3|TRBJ1-1|.
CAIREKSGGGASFF
TGTGCCATCCGCGAGAAGTCGGGCGGGGGGGCGTCTTTCTTT
>.|TRBV7-6|TRBJ2-5|.
CASSLDPKRPAETQYF
TGTGCCAGCAGCTTAGATCCAAAGCGACCGGCGGAGACCCAGTACTTC